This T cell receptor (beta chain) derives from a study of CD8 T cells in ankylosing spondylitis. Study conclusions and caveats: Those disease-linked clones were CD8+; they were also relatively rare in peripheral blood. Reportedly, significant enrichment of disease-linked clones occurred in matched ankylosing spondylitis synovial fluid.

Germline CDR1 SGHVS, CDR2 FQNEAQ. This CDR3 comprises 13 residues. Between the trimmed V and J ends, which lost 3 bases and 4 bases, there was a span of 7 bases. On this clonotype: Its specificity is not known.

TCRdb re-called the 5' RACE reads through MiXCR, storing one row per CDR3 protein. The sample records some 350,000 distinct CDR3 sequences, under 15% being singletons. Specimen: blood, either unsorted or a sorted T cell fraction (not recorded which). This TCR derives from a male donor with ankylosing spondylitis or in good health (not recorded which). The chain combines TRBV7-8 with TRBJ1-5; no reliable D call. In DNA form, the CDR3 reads TGTGCCAGCAGCTTCGACCCAAATCAGCCCCAGCATTTT. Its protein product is CASSFDPNQPQHF.